This T cell receptor beta chain was documented in a study of siplizumab effects on memory and regulatory T cells. From germline, CDR1 is MDHEN and CDR2 SYDVKM. This CDR3 region has 13 residues. V lost 5 bases to trimming and J lost 2 bases, with 8 bases between them. Study-wide results and caveats: The alloresponse seemed to draw substantially on naive T cells, which appeared more diverse than memory cells. Researchers did not confirm the suppressive function of proliferating Tregs from siplizumab cultures. Where siplizumab was present, mappable alloreactive CD4+ clones averaged approximately 70% Treg-derived, compared with 25% to 30% in controls. In roughly 80-95% of proliferating CD4+ or CD8+ clones, a naive or memory phenotype could not be assigned.

Remarks on this clone: The antigen is unknown.

Clones were read by immunoSEQ multiplex PCR, and TCRdb kept only the in-frame ones, dropping some. Altogether tens of thousands of clones are present, 90% to 95% being singletons, with the ten largest covering over 5%. The chain combines TRBV28 with TRBJ2-3; D is unresolved. The specimen sequenced was CD8+ T cells sorted from blood. The sequence came from a human donor in good health. CDR3 bases: TGTGCCAGCAGTCCCCGATACACAGATACGCAGTATTTT. Residues: CASSPRYTDTQYF.